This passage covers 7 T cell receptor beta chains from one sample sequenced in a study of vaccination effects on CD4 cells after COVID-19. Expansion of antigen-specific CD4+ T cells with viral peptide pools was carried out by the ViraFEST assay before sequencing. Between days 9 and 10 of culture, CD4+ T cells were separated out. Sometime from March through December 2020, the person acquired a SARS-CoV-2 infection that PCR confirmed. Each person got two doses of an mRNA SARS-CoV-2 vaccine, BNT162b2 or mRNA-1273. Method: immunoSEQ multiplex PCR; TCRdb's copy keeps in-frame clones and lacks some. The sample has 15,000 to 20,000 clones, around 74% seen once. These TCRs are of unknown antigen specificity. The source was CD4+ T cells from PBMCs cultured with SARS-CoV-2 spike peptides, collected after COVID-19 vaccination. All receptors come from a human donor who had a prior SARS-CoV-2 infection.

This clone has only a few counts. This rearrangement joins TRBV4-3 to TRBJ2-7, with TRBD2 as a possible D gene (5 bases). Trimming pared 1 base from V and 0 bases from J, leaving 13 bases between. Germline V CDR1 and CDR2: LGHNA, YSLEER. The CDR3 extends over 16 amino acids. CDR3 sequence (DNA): TGCGCCAGCAGCCAAGTCTCGAGCGGTGACTCCTACGAGCAGTACTTC. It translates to CASSQVSSGDSYEQYF.

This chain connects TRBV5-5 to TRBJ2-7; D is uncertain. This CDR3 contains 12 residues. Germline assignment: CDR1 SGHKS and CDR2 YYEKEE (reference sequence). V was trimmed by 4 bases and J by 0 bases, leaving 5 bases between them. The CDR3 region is CASSPNSYEQYF. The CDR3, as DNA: TGTGCCAGCAGCCCGAACTCCTACGAGCAGTACTTC. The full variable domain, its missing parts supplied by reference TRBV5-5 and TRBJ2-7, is DAGVTQSPTHLIKTRGQQVTLRCSPISGHKSVSWYQQVLGQGPQFIFQYYEKEERGRGNFPDRFSARQFPNYSSELNVNALLLGDSALYLCASSPNSYEQYFGPGTRLTVT.

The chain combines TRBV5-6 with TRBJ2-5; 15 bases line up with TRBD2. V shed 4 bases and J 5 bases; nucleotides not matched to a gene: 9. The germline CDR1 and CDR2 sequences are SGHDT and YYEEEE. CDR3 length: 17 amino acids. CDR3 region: CASSIGTSGRPLETQYF. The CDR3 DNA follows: TGTGCCAGCAGCATAGGGACTAGCGGGAGGCCGTTGGAGACCCAGTACTTC.

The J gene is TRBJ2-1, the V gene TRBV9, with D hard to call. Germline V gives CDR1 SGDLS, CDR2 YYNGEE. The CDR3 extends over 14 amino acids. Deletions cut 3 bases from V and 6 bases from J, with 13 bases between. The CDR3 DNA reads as TGTGCCAGCAGCGCCGCCAGTTGGGGCAATGAGCAGTTCTTC. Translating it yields CASSAASWGNEQFF.

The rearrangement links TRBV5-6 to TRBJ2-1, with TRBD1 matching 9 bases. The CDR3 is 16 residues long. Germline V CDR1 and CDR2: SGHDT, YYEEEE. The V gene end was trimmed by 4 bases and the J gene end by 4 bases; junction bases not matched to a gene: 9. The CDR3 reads CASSRTGANLYNEQFF. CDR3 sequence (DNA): TGTGCCAGCAGCCGGACAGGGGCCAACCTGTACAATGAGCAGTTCTTC.

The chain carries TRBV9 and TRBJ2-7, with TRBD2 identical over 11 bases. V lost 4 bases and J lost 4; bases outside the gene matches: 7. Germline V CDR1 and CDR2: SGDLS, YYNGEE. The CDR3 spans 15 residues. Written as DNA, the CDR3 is TGTGCCAGCAGCCCGGGACTAGCGGAATCTTACGAGCAGTACTTC. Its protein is CASSPGLAESYEQYF.

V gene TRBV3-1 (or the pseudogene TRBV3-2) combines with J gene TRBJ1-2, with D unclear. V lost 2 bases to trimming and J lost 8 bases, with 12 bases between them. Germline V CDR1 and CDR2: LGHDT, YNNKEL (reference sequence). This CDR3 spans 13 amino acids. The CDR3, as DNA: TGTGCCAGCAGCCAAAATTATGCAGGAGGCTACACCTTC. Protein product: CASSQNYAGGYTF.